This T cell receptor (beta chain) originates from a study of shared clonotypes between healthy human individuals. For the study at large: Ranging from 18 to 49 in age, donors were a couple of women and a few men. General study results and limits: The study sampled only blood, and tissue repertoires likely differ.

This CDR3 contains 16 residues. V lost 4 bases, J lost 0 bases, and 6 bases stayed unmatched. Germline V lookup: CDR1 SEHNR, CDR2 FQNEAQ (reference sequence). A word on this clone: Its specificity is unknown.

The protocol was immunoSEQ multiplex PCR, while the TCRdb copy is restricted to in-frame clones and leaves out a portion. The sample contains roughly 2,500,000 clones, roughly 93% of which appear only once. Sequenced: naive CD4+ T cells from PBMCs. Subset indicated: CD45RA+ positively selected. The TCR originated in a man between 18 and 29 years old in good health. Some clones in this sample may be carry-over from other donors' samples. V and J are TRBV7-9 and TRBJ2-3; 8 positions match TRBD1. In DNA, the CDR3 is TGTGCCAGCAGCTCTGGACAGGGAGAAAGCACAGATACGCAGTATTTT. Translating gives CASSSGQGESTDTQYF.